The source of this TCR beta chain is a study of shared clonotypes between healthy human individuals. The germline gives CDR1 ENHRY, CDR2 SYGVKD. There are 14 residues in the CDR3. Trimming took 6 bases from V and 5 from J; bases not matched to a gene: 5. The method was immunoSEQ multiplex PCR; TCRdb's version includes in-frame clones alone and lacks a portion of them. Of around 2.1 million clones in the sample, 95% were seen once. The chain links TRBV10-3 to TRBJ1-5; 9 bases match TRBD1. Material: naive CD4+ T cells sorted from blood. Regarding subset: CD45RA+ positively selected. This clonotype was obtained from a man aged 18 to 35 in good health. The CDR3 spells CAISHTGGDQPQHF. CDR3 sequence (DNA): TGTGCCATCAGCCACACAGGGGGCGATCAGCCCCAGCATTTT.